This TCR beta chain originates from a study of blood T cell repertoires in COVID-19 (dated by TCRdb to the early 2020s). Turning to the overall study: Samples from collaborators originated in the United States, Italy and Spain and spanned both the acute and convalescent phases of COVID-19. The prospective study material was composed of cDNA or gDNA derived from T cells, B-cell-depleted T cells, or PBMCs. Deeply sampled blood TCRbeta repertoires from subjects exposed to, actively infected with, or recovered from COVID-19 were included in the dataset. The repertoires were released in a freely available public database intended as a resource for research on the immune response to SARS-CoV-2. Samples were obtained from the ongoing ImmuneRACE study (first 160 participants) and from 950 to 1,500 subjects provided by 6 global collaborators. A de-identified subject ID, COVID-19 status, age in years and sex were almost always included in the sample metadata. Where HLA class I and class II types were available, the types were taken from metadata supplied by the sample provider, not from assay-based typing.

Enrolling through a virtual design, the prospective study's participants ranged in age from roughly 18 to 89 years and lived across some 23 United States geographic areas. In the prospective study, cohorts were assigned on the basis of participant-reported clinical history obtained from a screening survey and a study questionnaire. Recovered participants in ImmuneRACE Cohort 3 were defined as having two consecutive negative NP/OP PCR tests, clearance from a healthcare professional, or resolution of symptoms. In the prospective study, whole blood, serum and a nasopharyngeal or oropharyngeal swab were collected from each participant by mobile phlebotomists. Over an approximately 2-month period, participants in the prospective study had the option of providing additional blood draws and questionnaires. Blood samples from the prospective study were shipped frozen or at room temperature prior to DNA extraction.

The germline V gene supplies CDR1 KGHSH and CDR2 LQKENI. The CDR3 contains 18 residues, cysteine and phenylalanine counted. The DNA shown is the 54-base CDR3, in frame from base 1. Trimming removed 3 bases from V and 9 bases from J; the gene matches leave 14 bases unexplained. Note on this clone: The antigen it recognizes is unknown. Per-base quality was not reported, and no clone a single base away is much larger than it.

TCRbeta CDR3 regions were amplified from genomic DNA using the immunoSEQ Assay, a bias-controlled multiplex PCR. The authors' analysis ran thus. Nucleated cell counts per sample were estimated from amplification of reference gene primers within the assay. Sequence reads were collapsed and filtered to measure the absolute abundance of every unique TCRbeta CDR3 rearrangement. For each sample, productive Simpson clonality was calculated as the square root of Simpson's diversity index over productive rearrangements. As stored in TCRdb, this immuneACCESS dataset retains in-frame rearrangements with V and J assigned. A fraction of the clones does not appear; measured against another copy, unresolved V genes explain less than half of the discrepancy, and the remainder lacks a known reason. D and trimming were read from the DNA, whereas the V and J calls and clone size are those reported in that table. Present in this sample are over 250,000 clones, 88% of which were seen just once. Together, the top ten hold approximately 1% of the sample.

The paper as a whole reports these results and caveats: How much clinical and demographic metadata was included differed by source and by participant, and the metadata was provided uncurated.

The clonotype originates from a woman in her 30s who had recovered from COVID-19. The chain is made from TRBV18 and TRBJ2-1, with 13 bases aligning to TRBD2. Sequenced: PBMCs or T cells enriched from blood (not recorded which). At the DNA level, the sequence is TGTGCCAGCTCACCGCTTTATGCACTAGCGGGAGGGCAGGGTGAGCAGTTCTTC. Translated, it gives CASSPLYALAGGQGEQFF.